This T cell receptor beta chain was identified in a study of CD8+CD57+ T cells in acquired aplastic anemia. Across the whole study: Yields of DNA that came from sorted CD4+ and CD8+ cells averaged approximately 3.5 ug. CD4+ cells from healthy donors averaged around 10 million reads. Study-level results: Statistical testing detected no significant gap in CD8+ Simpson's diversity between patients and controls. A set of twenty-nine CD8+ CDR3 sequences was shared between patients and controls, and these sequences appeared highly expressed in patients.

A word on this clonotype: Its antigen is currently unknown.

Trimming pared 5 bases from V and 5 bases from J, leaving 9 bases between. This CDR3 spans 12 amino acids. Genomic DNA provided the template from which TCR beta VDJ and CDR3 profiles were obtained. MiXCR, run by TCRdb on the reads, gives a single entry per CDR3 protein. Among about 140,000 distinct CDR3 sequences listed, around two fifths were seen once. This chain connects TRBV12-3 or TRBV12-4 to TRBJ1-2; the D gene is possibly TRBD1 (6 bases). The material sequenced was sorted CD4+, CD8+, or CD8+CD57+ T cells (not recorded which) from PBMCs. This TCR was sampled from a human donor in good health, serving as a control. This chain's CDR3 is CASSKGGYGYTF. As DNA, the CDR3 is TGTGCCAGCAGTAAGGGGGGTTATGGCTACACCTTC.